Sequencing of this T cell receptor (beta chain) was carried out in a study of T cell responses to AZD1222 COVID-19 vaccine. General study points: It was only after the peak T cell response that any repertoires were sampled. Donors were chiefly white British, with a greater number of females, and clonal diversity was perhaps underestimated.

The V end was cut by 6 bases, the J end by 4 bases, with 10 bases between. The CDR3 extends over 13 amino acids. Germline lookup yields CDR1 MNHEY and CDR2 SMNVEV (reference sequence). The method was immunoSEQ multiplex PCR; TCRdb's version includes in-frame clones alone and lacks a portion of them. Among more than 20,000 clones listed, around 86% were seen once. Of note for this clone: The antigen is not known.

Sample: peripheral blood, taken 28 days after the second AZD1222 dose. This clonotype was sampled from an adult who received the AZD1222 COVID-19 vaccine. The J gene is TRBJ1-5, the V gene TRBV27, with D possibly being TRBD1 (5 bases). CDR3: CASRLAGNQPQHF. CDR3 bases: TGTGCCAGCAGATTGGCAGGGAATCAGCCCCAGCATTTT.